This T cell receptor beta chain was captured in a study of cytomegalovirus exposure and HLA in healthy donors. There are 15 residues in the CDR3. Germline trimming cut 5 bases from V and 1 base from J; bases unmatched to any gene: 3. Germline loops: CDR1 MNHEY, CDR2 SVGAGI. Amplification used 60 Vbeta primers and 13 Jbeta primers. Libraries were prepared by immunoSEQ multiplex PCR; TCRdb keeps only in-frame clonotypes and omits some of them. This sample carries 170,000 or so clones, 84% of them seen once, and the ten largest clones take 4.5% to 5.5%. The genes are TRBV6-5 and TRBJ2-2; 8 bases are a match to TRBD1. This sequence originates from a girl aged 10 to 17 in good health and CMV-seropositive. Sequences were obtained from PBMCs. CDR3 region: CASSPGQVNTGELFF. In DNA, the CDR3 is TGTGCCAGCAGTCCGGGACAGGTGAACACCGGGGAGCTGTTTTTT.